Reported below is one T cell receptor beta chain. Its antigen is unknown. Per-nucleotide qualities are absent, and no much larger clonotype sits a single base away. CDR1 and CDR2, looked up from the germline V gene, are SGHVS and FQNEAQ. The CDR3 has 15 amino acids, counting the end cysteine and phenylalanine. Kept here is only the CDR3 DNA, which spans 45 bases and is read in frame from base 1. V is reduced by 5 bases and J by 0 bases, leaving a spacing of 11 bases between them. The donors were 40 or so Caucasian individuals from Russia, aged roughly 6 to 100 years, who were systemically healthy. Each donor gave ten milliliters of peripheral blood, collected into EDTA-treated Vacutainer tubes. Ficoll-Paque density-gradient centrifugation was used to isolate PBMCs, with at least 6.5 million obtained per sample. Total RNA, at least 6 micrograms per sample, was extracted from PBMCs with Trizol reagent. The percentages of naive CD45RAhigh/CD27high T cells were determined by flow cytometry on a PBMC aliquot from every donor.

The library was obtained by 5' RACE. The instrument was an Illumina HiSeq 2500. The second PCR ran for about 7 to 11 cycles and used a J-beta primer mix along with a sample-barcoded 5' primer. Each TCR beta cDNA molecule received a unique molecular identifier from a template-switch 5' adaptor carrying 12 random nucleotides. At least 3 million CDR3-containing paired-end reads were obtained from each sample. The Mint cDNA synthesis kit, primed by a TRBC-specific oligonucleotide, was used to synthesize first-strand cDNA from all RNA. Following uracil-DNA glycosylase treatment, all cDNA underwent a first 18-cycle PCR with the universal primers M1SS and BC2_uni_R. On the authors' methods: For normalization, 1 million high-quality reads were randomly selected from each sample, with every read carrying a distinct molecular identifier. Instead of being binned into consensus sequences, reads with shared molecular identifiers were discarded. CDR3 identification, clonotype clustering and error correction used MiTCR with a Q25 quality threshold and the strictest error-elimination algorithm. A nonparametric unseen species model using Euler transformation provided a lower-bound estimate of total TCR beta diversity. Using fastp trimming at Q25 and MiXCR clonotype assembly, TCRdb reanalyzed the public sequencing data and kept in-frame beta chains. Rows are combined by CDR3 protein, so each entry shows the most common genes and DNA. The authors' filters were not applied to this entry. Within this sample are around 1,600,000 distinct CDR3 sequences, with 35% to 45% of them counted one time only. About 3.8% of the sample lies in the top ten.

The record originates from a study of blood T cells in healthy people across ages (dated by TCRdb to between 2015 and 2016). The study in broad terms: Template switching captured roughly one uniquely barcoded TCR beta cDNA molecule per two T cells in model experiments. Donors of different ages were randomly distributed across sequencing lanes to avoid experimental bias. Using deep sequencing normalized with unique cDNA molecular identifiers, the study measured how TCR beta repertoire diversity changes with age. Four age groups were formed from the donors: young (average around 15 years), middle-aged (just under 40), aged (under 70) and long-lived (82). Using the same blood draw, the study looked at two additional independent replicas of 1 million unique cDNA reads for two donors, one aged 18 to 30 and the other aged 80 or older.

Points the paper makes about the study in general: Donor CMV infection status was unknown, potentially confounding age-related changes in expanded clonotypes. Estimates of total diversity based on one million sequenced T cells were considered lower bounds and underestimates. Since profiling was done on bulk unsorted PBMCs, naive and antigen-experienced compartments could not be conclusively compared. Observed TCR beta diversity correlated strongly with the percentage of naive T cells measured by flow cytometry. Compared with the aged group, the long-lived group had more naive CD4+ T cells, fewer expanded clones and increased TCR diversity, suggesting age selection. Observed TCR beta diversity per million T cells fell roughly linearly with age, and a significant reduction was already apparent by age about 38.

Here the chain combines TRBV7-8 and TRBJ2-1, with TRBD2 tentatively as D gene (6 bases match). The sequence derives from a woman younger than 35 in good health. Material: blood. In nucleotide form, the sequence is TGTGCCAGCAGCGTGGGACTGTTCTCCTACAATGAGCAGTTCTTC. Translated, this is CASSVGLFSYNEQFF.